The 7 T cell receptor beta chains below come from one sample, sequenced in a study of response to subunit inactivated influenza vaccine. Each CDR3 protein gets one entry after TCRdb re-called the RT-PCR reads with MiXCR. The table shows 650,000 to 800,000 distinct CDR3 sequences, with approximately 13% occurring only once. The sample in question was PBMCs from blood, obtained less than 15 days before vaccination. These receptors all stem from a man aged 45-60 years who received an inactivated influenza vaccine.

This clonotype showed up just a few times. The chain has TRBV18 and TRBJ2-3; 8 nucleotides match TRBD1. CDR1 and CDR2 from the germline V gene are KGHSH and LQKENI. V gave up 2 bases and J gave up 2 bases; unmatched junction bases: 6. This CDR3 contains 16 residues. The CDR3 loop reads CASSPYRTGNTDTQYF. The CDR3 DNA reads TGTGCCAGCTCACCATACCGGACAGGGAACACAGATACGCAGTATTTT.

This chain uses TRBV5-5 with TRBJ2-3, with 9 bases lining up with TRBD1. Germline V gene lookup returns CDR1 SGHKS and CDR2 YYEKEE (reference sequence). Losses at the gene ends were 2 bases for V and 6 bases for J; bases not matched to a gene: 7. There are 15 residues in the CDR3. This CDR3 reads CASSLDGTGIDTQYF. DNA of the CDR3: TGTGCCAGCAGCTTAGACGGGACAGGGATTGATACGCAGTATTTT.

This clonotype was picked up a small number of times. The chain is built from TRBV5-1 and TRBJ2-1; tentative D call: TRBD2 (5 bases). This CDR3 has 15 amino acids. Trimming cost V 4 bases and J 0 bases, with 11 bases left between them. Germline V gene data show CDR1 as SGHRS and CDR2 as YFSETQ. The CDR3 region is CASSLEVGSYNEQFF. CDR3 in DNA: TGCGCCAGCAGCCTGGAGGTAGGCTCCTACAATGAGCAGTTCTTC.

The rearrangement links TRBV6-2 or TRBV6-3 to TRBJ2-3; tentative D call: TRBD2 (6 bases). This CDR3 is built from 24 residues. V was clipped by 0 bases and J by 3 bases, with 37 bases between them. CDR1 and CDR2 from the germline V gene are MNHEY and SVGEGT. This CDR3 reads CASSYSSSWLGRTLEGITTDTQYF. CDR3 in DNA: TGTGCCAGCAGTTACTCGTCCTCGTGGCTGGGTAGGACCCTGGAGGGGATTACAACAGATACGCAGTATTTT.

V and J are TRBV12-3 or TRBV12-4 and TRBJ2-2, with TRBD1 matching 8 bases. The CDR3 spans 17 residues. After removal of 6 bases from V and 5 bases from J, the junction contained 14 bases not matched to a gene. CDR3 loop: CASRGSTGGGRTGELFF. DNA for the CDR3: TGTGCCAGCAGGGGCAGTACAGGGGGAGGAAGGACCGGGGAGCTGTTTTTT.

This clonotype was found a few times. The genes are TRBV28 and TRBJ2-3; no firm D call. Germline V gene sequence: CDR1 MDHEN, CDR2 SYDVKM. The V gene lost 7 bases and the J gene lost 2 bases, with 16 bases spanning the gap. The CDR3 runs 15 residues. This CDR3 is CASIPESRPTDTQYF. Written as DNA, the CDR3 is TGTGCCAGCATTCCGGAGTCGCGGCCCACAGATACGCAGTATTTT.

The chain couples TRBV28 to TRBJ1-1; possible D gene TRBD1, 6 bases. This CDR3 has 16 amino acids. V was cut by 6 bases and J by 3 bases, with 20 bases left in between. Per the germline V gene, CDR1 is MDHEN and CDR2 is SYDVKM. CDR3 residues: CASSQRITGQHTEAFF. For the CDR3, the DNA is TGTGCCAGCAGCCAACGTATCACCGGACAGCACACTGAAGCTTTCTTT.